The clone carrying this T cell receptor (beta chain) appeared a few times. As yet, its antigen is unknown. TCRdb reprocessed the 5' RACE reads via MiXCR and lists one record per CDR3 protein. The table shows under 400,000 distinct CDR3 sequences, with more than 9% occurring only once. This entry is derived from a study of T cells after yellow fever vaccination. Overall study: The authors prepared low-cell-number fractions using SMART-Seq v4 Ultra Low Input.

V gave up 2 bases and J gave up 8 bases, with 9 bases separating them. This CDR3 contains 12 residues. Study results and caveats: CD4 and CD8 compartments shared a small share of clonotypes.

The TCR comes from a man between 18 and 35 years old who received the YFV17D yellow fever vaccine. The chain carries TRBV12-3 or TRBV12-4 and TRBJ1-2; no reliable D call. The input for sequencing was PBMCs, taken on the day of the first yellow fever vaccination. This CDR3 reads CASSLWVRGYTF. CDR3 nucleotides: TGTGCCAGCAGTTTATGGGTCCGGGGCTACACCTTC.